The clone carrying this TCR beta chain came up many times. Its antigen is not identified. The CDR3 has 15 amino acids. With V trimmed by 6 bases and J by 7 bases, 10 bases remained unmatched. Germline CDR1 reads LNHDA; CDR2 reads SQIVND (reference sequence). This record comes from a study of T cells in Graves' hyperthyroidism and ophthalmopathy. Study context: Peripheral blood samples were taken at initial diagnosis, prior to any treatment. Notes on the study in general: Most clonotypes expanded in thyroid above 0.001 were likewise present in blood. Model-based prediction identified ophthalmopathy a median roughly 5.9 months prior to its onset.

RNA transcripts were the template for amplifying TCR beta CDR3 regions. A set of HTBI primers served as the primers for a first-round RT-PCR of the TCR CDR3. A single record per CDR3 protein comes from TCRdb applying MiXCR to the multiplex PCR reads. The profile shows around 250,000 distinct CDR3 sequences, more than 14% of them singletons. V and J are TRBV19 and TRBJ2-7; 12 bases agree with TRBD2. The sequence came from a woman aged 40 to 55 with Graves' hyperthyroidism that later progressed to Graves' ophthalmopathy. The sample consisted of blood. The CDR3 sequence is CASRSGTSGPQEQYF. In DNA form, the CDR3 reads TGTGCCAGTAGGAGTGGGACTAGCGGGCCACAAGAGCAGTACTTC.